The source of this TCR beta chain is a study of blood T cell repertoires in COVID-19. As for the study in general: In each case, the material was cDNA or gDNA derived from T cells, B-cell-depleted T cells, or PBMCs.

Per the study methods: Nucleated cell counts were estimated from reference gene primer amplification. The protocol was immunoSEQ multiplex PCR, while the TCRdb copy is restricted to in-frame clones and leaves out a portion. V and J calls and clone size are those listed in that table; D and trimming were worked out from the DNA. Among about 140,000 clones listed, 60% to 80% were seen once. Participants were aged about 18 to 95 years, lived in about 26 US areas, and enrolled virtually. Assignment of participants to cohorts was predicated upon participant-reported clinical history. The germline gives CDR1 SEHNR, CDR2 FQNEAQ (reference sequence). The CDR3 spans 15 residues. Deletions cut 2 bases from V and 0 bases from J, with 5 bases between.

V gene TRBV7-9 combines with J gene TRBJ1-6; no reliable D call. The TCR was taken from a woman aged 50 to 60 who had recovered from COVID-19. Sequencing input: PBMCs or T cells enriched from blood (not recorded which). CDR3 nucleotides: TGTGCCAGCAGCTTACGGAGCTCCTATAATTCACCCCTCCACTTT. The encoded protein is CASSLRSSYNSPLHF.